The clone carrying this T cell receptor (beta chain) has just a few counts. Its antigen is not known. These data are taken from a study of T cells in Graves' hyperthyroidism and ophthalmopathy. Findings and limits, study-wide: Expanded thyroid clonotypes (above 0.001) were mostly also found in blood.

From RNA transcripts, TCR beta CDR3 regions were amplified. Using the HTBI primer set, a first-round RT-PCR was run on the TCR CDR3. TCRdb itself ran the multiplex PCR reads through MiXCR, one entry per CDR3 protein. The profile shows about 410,000 distinct CDR3 sequences, 14% to 15% of them singletons. The TCR comes from a man aged 18 to 30 with Graves' ophthalmopathy. The sequenced sample was blood.

In nucleotides, the CDR3 is TGTGCCAGCGAGACGGGAGGGACCGGGGAGCTGTTTTTT. This codes for CASETGGTGELFF. V and J are TRBV3-1 and TRBJ2-2; TRBD2 aligns across 8 bases. The CDR3 has 13 amino acids. The germline CDR1 and CDR2 sequences are LGHDT and YNNKEL (reference sequence). V trimming: 8 bases; J trimming: 5 bases; junction bases outside the gene matches: 4.